The 21 T cell receptor beta chains reported below all come from one sample, sequenced in a study of T cells after yellow fever vaccination. Via MiXCR, TCRdb re-called the 5' RACE reads, giving one row per CDR3 protein. Seen here are around 530,000 distinct CDR3 sequences, less than 20% observed once, and the top ten hold approximately 15%. The sample here was PBMCs, taken 5 days after the first yellow fever vaccination. The receptor source for this set is a young man who received the YFV17D yellow fever vaccine.

This clonotype was observed a handful of times. The V call is TRBV3-1, the J call TRBJ1-1; no definite D call. The ends were cut back, 1 base at V and 4 bases at J, with 10 bases in the middle. Germline V gives CDR1 LGHDT, CDR2 YNNKEL (reference sequence). The CDR3 has 14 residues. CDR3 DNA: TGTGCCAGCAGCCAAGCTAATTGGGGCACTGAAGCTTTCTTT. This gives the protein CASSQANWGTEAFF.

This clonotype came up a few times. V usage is TRBV20-1 and J usage is TRBJ2-5, with 7 bases lining up with TRBD1. Trimming removed 5 bases from V and 1 base from J; junction bases left unmatched: 7. CDR1 is DFQATT and CDR2 is SNEGSKA in the germline V gene (reference sequence). The CDR3 runs to 14 residues. In DNA, the CDR3 is TGCAGTGCTTCTAAACAGGGGTTCCAAGAGACCCAGTACTTC. This gives the protein CSASKQGFQETQYF.

This clonotype has just a few counts. This chain connects TRBV5-1 to TRBJ2-2; 8 bases line up with TRBD1. Germline-derived CDR1 and CDR2 are SGHRS and YFSETQ. J gave up 3 bases and V 4 bases, and 2 bases lay outside the gene matches. The length of the CDR3 is 14 residues. CDR3 DNA sequence: TGCGCCAGCAGCAAGGGACAGGACACCGGGGAGCTGTTTTTT. Protein product: CASSKGQDTGELFF. The entire variable domain, with the rest obtained from reference TRBV5-1 and TRBJ2-2, is as follows: KAGVTQTPRYLIKTRGQQVTLSCSPISGHRSVSWYQQTPGQGLQFLFEYFSETQRNKGNFPGRFSGRQFSNSRSEMNVSTLELGDSALYLCASSKGQDTGELFFGEGSRLTVL.

This clonotype was picked up a small number of times. The DNA of the CDR3 is TGTGCCATCAGTGACCTAGCGGGGGACGGCAATGAGCAGTTCTTC. Translation: CAISDLAGDGNEQFF. The chain combines TRBV10-3 with TRBJ2-1, with TRBD2 identical over 10 bases. V dropped 3 bases and J dropped 6; count of bases not matched to a gene: 5. Germline CDR1 ENHRY, CDR2 SYGVKD. This CDR3 comprises 15 residues.

The rearrangement links TRBV7-2 to TRBJ2-5; D is unresolved. The V gene lost 4 bases and the J gene lost 4 bases, with 13 bases spanning the gap. The germline V gene encodes CDR1 SGHTA and CDR2 FQGNSA. The CDR3 consists of 14 residues. CDR3 sequence (DNA): TGTGCCAGCAGCTCCGGTCGAAGAGGAGAGACCCAGTACTTC. This encodes CASSSGRRGETQYF.

In this sample, this clonotype turned up a few times. V is TRBV18 and J is TRBJ2-5, with 9 bases lining up with TRBD1. There are 15 residues in the CDR3. The germline V gene has CDR1 KGHSH and CDR2 LQKENI. V dropped 4 bases and J dropped 5; count of bases not matched to a gene: 8. The CDR3 DNA follows: TGTGCCAGCTCACTCCGGACAGGGGAGATGGAGACCCAGTACTTC. As protein: CASSLRTGEMETQYF.

The table lists this clonotype with a few counts. V usage is TRBV9 and J usage is TRBJ1-6, with D tentatively TRBD1 (5 bases). Per the germline V gene, CDR1 is SGDLS and CDR2 is YYNGEE. V was shortened by 3 bases and J by 8 bases, with 12 bases between the two germline ends. The CDR3 runs 14 residues. The CDR3 sequence is CASSGGQGDSPLHF. CDR3 coding DNA: TGTGCCAGCAGCGGGGGTCAAGGGGATTCACCCCTCCACTTT.

In its sample, this clonotype was seen many times. The chain has TRBV29-1 and TRBJ1-4; D remains unclear. The CDR3 is 12 residues long. The V end lost 3 bases, the J end lost 5 bases, and 7 bases lay between the germline ends. Germline V CDR1 and CDR2: SQVTM, ANQGSEA. The CDR3 is CSVEGINEKLFF. CDR3 DNA: TGCAGCGTTGAGGGGATAAATGAAAAACTGTTTTTT. Combining the CDR3 with reference TRBV29-1 and TRBJ1-4 gives the whole variable domain SAVISQKPSRDICQRGTSLTIQCQVDSQVTMMFWYRQQPGQSLTLIATANQGSEATYESGFVIDKFPISRPNLTFSTLTVSNMSPEDSSIYLCSVEGINEKLFFGSGTQLSVL.

The rearrangement links TRBV9 to TRBJ2-5; 11 bases match TRBD2. Unmatched junction bases numbered 13, after V lost 4 bases and J lost 2 bases. The CDR3 runs to 18 residues. Germline-derived CDR1 and CDR2 are SGDLS and YYNGEE. In DNA, the CDR3 is TGTGCCAGCAGCCCACGGGTCGCTAGCGGGGGGAAGCAAGAGACCCAGTACTTC. It encodes CASSPRVASGGKQETQYF.

The chain recombines TRBV7-6 with TRBJ1-4, with 8 bases matching TRBD1. After removal of 5 bases from V and 8 bases from J, the junction contained 10 bases not matched to a gene. CDR3 size: 15 residues. Germline V gene lookup returns CDR1 SGHVS and CDR2 FNYEAQ. The CDR3 bases are TGTGCCAGCAGCCAAACAGGACAGGGTCGGGAAAAACTGTTTTTT. Its protein is CASSQTGQGREKLFF.

The V and J genes are TRBV7-2 and TRBJ2-2; weak D call: TRBD2 (5 bases). Germline CDR1 and CDR2: SGHTA and FQGNSA. The CDR3 is 13 amino acids. Trimming took off 5 bases at V and 5 bases at J, with 9 bases between the two ends. The CDR3 spells CASSPRATGELFF. CDR3 bases: TGTGCCAGCAGCCCGAGGGCGACCGGGGAGCTGTTTTTT. Full variable domain (missing parts from reference TRBV7-2 and TRBJ2-2): GAGVSQSPSNKVTEKGKDVELRCDPISGHTALYWYRQSLGQGLEFLIYFQGNSAPDKSGLPSDRFSAERTGGSVSTLTIQRTQQEDSAVYLCASSPRATGELFFGEGSRLTVL.

This clonotype has only a few counts. This chain joins TRBV9 and TRBJ2-1; 10 nucleotides match TRBD1. The junction had 9 bases not matched to a gene; V was cut back by 3 bases and J by 9 bases. The CDR3 length is 15 residues. The V gene's germline CDR1 is SGDLS and CDR2 YYNGEE. The CDR3 protein is CASSGSGTGVSEQFF. As DNA, the CDR3 is TGTGCCAGCAGCGGCTCCGGGACAGGGGTGAGTGAGCAGTTCTTC.

This clonotype was counted between two and nine times. The chain carries TRBV7-2 and TRBJ2-5; 10 bases map to TRBD1. This CDR3 is 15 amino acids long. Germline V gene data show CDR1 as SGHTA and CDR2 as FQGNSA. V was clipped by 6 bases and J by 4 bases; unmatched bases: 8. The CDR3 DNA reads TGTGCCAGCAGGGGAGGTCGGGACAGGGGAGAGACCCAGTACTTC. As protein: CASRGGRDRGETQYF.

This chain connects TRBV6-1 to TRBJ2-7, with a possible D match to TRBD2 (6 bases). V lost 7 bases, J lost 0 bases, and 10 bases lay in between. The CDR3 totals 13 residues. Germline CDR1 and CDR2: MNHNS and SASEGT. For the CDR3, the DNA is TGTGCCAGCAACCGGAGGGACTCCTACGAGCAGTACTTC. Amino acids: CASNRRDSYEQYF.

V is TRBV18 and J is TRBJ2-1; either TRBD1 or TRBD2 may fit D (5 bases each). CDR3 length: 13 residues. Trimming took 0 bases from V and 7 from J, leaving 7 bases between them. From germline, CDR1 is KGHSH and CDR2 LQKENI. CDR3 DNA sequence: TGTGCCAGCTCACCACCGGGGGAGAATGAGCAGTTCTTC. Amino acids: CASSPPGENEQFF.

This rearrangement joins TRBV20-1 to TRBJ2-2; weak D call: TRBD1 (6 bases). There are 15 residues in the CDR3. The germline V and J ends were trimmed by 3 bases and 7 bases, with 18 bases remaining between them. Germline CDR1 reads DFQATT; CDR2 reads SNEGSKA (reference sequence). The CDR3 nucleotides are TGCAGTGCTAGGAAAGTGCAGGGGTCGGGCGGGGAGCTGTTTTTT. Protein product: CSARKVQGSGGELFF.

The V and J genes are TRBV11-2 and TRBJ2-7, with 7 bases identical to TRBD1. The CDR3 extends over 13 amino acids. Germline-derived CDR1 and CDR2 are SGHAT and FQNNGV. After removal of 5 bases from V and 3 bases from J, the junction contained 4 bases not matched to a gene. The CDR3 is CASSNRGHYEQYF. CDR3 nucleotide sequence: TGTGCCAGCAGCAACAGGGGTCACTACGAGCAGTACTTC.

The chain has TRBV6-1 and TRBJ2-3; D is unclear. V was shortened by 7 bases and J by 0 bases, with 11 bases between the two germline ends. The CDR3 extends over 14 amino acids. Germline V gives CDR1 MNHNS, CDR2 SASEGT. Here the CDR3 reads CASTAMSSTDTQYF. The CDR3 coding sequence is TGTGCCAGCACAGCGATGTCCAGCACAGATACGCAGTATTTT.

The rearrangement links TRBV5-8 to TRBJ2-2; D call uncertain. Germline CDR1 SGHTS, CDR2 YDEGEE. V lost 2 bases, J lost 6 bases, and 11 bases lay in between. This CDR3 is built from 14 residues. The CDR3 region is CASSFNWASGELFF. CDR3 in DNA: TGTGCCAGCAGCTTTAACTGGGCGTCCGGGGAGCTGTTTTTT.

The V call is TRBV4-3, the J call TRBJ1-4; D unclear. Germline CDR1 is LGHNA and CDR2 is YSLEER. CDR3 length: 13 residues. The V end lost 4 bases, the J end lost 14 bases, and 17 bases lay between the germline ends. CDR3 coding DNA: TGCGCCAGCAGCCTCGACCGGATCGGGCACCTGTTTTTT. Translation gives CASSLDRIGHLFF.

The rearrangement links TRBV7-8 to TRBJ2-6; D remains ambiguous. Per the germline V gene, CDR1 is SGHVS and CDR2 is FQNEAQ. This CDR3 comprises 19 residues. V was clipped by 1 base and J by 0 bases, with 16 bases between them. The CDR3 DNA reads TGTGCCAGCAGCTTAGACCTGACACAATACCGCTCTGGGGCCAACGTCCTGACTTTC. Translated, it gives CASSLDLTQYRSGANVLTF.